This entry describes one TCR beta chain. Its antigen specificity is not known. Base qualities are not recorded, but no much larger clone differs from it by a single base. The CDR3 has 13 amino acids, counting the end cysteine and phenylalanine. Only the CDR3 DNA stays, 39 bases, in frame from base 1. V is clipped by 3 bases and J by 5 bases, and the sequence between their germline boundaries is 11 bases long. Per the germline V gene (reference sequence), PRHDT is the CDR1 and FYEKMQ is the CDR2. This sample stems from a study of CD8 T cell repertoires and HIV-1 epitope variants (dated by TCRdb to 2018 to 2020). For context, the study as a whole: Twenty-five peptides representing autologous and known Gag and Nef epitope variants were each used to stimulate T cells in separate culture wells. Among the control conditions were a peptide pool of CMV, EBV and flu, the Ebola AY9 epitope serving as a negative control, and a well with no peptide. Tested epitopes included three Gag epitope families and Nef HW9 and YT9. T cells were enriched using the EasySep Human T Cell Enrichment Kit and then co-cultured with an equal number of autologous T cell-negative cells acting as antigen-presenting cells. For 10 days the cultures were kept in IMDM with gentamicin, and on days 3 and 7 half of the media was changed with IL-2, IL-7 and IL-15 added. A 1M T cell aliquot was kept as an uncultured baseline condition, separate from the roughly 87 T cell cultures. A total of 83 T cell cultures were run, with each culture condition done in triplicate except for one peptide, which was done in duplicate. Study-wide conclusions, independent of this receptor: A few clonotypes recognized the Nef KF9 family and one clonotype recognized the HW9 family, while no responses were seen to the TAALDMSHF plasma variant. Of the nine antigen-specific TCR beta clonotypes identified, more than five appeared cross-reactive for autologous or known escape epitope variants. The assay identified only TCR beta chains and indicated proliferation to antigen, not T cell function or cytokine profile.

The immunoSEQ platform was used to sequence TCR beta CDR3 regions at survey depth. The QIAamp DNA micro kit was used to extract genomic DNA from every cultured and uncultured CD8+ T cell population. Per the authors' processing: Samples with under 5,000 productive reads were excluded, and this exclusion removed about 7% of the roughly 75 HIV peptide-stimulated cultures. A MANAFEST web app trimmed sequences to CDR3 and removed nonproductive sequences, CDR3s under 5 amino acids, and those not starting C or ending F/W. Clonotypes were classified as antigen-specific only if expansion was observed in at least 2 of 3 replicates versus the no-peptide control at FDR 0.01, only within one epitope family. A frequency at least fivefold higher than in wells stimulated with peptides from other epitope families was additionally required for specific clonotypes. TCRdb stores this immuneACCESS table with in-frame sequences only. Part of the clones is absent; in the studies checked, under half of the shortfall reflects unresolved V genes, and no reason is known for the rest. That table supplies the V and J calls and clone size; D and trimming were determined from the DNA. The sample records just under 1,100 clones, around two thirds of which are singletons. About two fifths of the sample goes to the ten largest clones.

The EasySep Human CD8+ T Cell Enrichment Kit was used on day 10 to isolate CD8+ T cells from every culture. Sequencing was carried out using cultured CD8+ T cells derived from PBMCs. Here the chain combines TRBV13 and TRBJ2-7; the D region possibly corresponds to TRBD1 (6 bases align). The receptor was isolated from a male donor with HIV. The DNA is TGTGCCAGCAGCTTGACAGGCAAGAACGAGCAGTACTTC. This gives the protein CASSLTGKNEQYF. Here the CDR3 is joined to the reference TRBV13 and TRBJ2-7 genes, and the full variable domain is: AAGVIQSPRHLIKEKRETATLKCYPIPRHDTVYWYQQGPGQDPQFLISFYEKMQSDKGSIPDRFSAQQFSDYHSELNMSSLELGDSALYFCASSLTGKNEQYFGPGTRLTVT.